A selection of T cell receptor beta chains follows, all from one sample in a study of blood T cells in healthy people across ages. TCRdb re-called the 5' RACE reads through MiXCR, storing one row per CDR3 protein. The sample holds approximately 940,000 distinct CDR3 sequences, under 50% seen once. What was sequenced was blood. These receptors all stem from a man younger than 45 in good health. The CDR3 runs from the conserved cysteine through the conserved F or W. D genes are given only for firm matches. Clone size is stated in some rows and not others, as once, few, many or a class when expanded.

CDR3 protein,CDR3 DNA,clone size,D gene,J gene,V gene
CASSLRTVISYEQYF,TGTGCCAGCAGCTTAAGGACAGTAATCTCCTACGAGCAGTACTTC,-,-,TRBJ2-7,TRBV7-2
CASSSGGDIQTQYF,TGTGCCAGCAGCTCAGGGGGGGACATACAGACCCAGTACTTC,once,-,TRBJ2-5,TRBV7-9
CASSFGPLGNGYTF,TGTGCCAGCAGTTTTGGACCCCTAGGGAACGGCTACACCTTC,few,-,TRBJ1-2,TRBV28
CSVPRGATQYF,TGCAGCGTGCCCAGGGGGGCGACGCAGTACTTC,many,-,TRBJ2-7,TRBV29-1
CASSLVSGQGTYEQYF,TGTGCCAGCAGCTTAGTATCCGGACAGGGGACCTACGAGCAGTACTTC,-,TRBD1,TRBJ2-7,TRBV7-6
CASSLNLRPGELFF,TGTGCCAGCAGTTTGAATCTACGTCCCGGGGAGCTGTTTTTT,many,-,TRBJ2-2,TRBV12-3/TRBV12-4
CASSGRTNNEQFF,TGTGCCAGCTCAGGGAGGACAAACAATGAGCAGTTCTTC,-,-,TRBJ2-1,TRBV5-4
CASSQDPRESSYNEQFF,TGCGCCAGCAGCCAAGATCCACGGGAGAGCTCCTACAATGAGCAGTTCTTC,few,-,TRBJ2-1,TRBV4-1
CSAGNRQATGELFF,TGCAGCGCCGGGAATAGGCAGGCCACCGGGGAGCTGTTTTTT,-,-,TRBJ2-2,TRBV29-1
CASTLRDRGFQPQHF,TGTGCCAGCACCCTCCGGGACAGGGGGTTTCAGCCCCAGCATTTT,-,TRBD1,TRBJ1-5,TRBV28
CASSLGSGNEKLFF,TGTGCCAGCAGCTTAGGATCGGGGAATGAAAAACTGTTTTTT,-,-,TRBJ1-4,TRBV7-9
CASSHPRIRDSYAGANVLTF,TGCGCCAGCAGCCACCCTCGAATCCGGGACAGTTATGCTGGGGCCAACGTCCTGACTTTC,-,TRBD1,TRBJ2-6,TRBV4-1
CASSRGTGTIDEQFF,TGTGCCAGCAGTCGCGGGACAGGGACGATCGATGAGCAGTTCTTC,few,TRBD1,TRBJ2-1,TRBV4-2
CASSAFAAGGPGTQYF,TGCGCCAGCAGCGCCTTCGCAGCGGGAGGGCCCGGGACCCAGTACTTC,-,TRBD2,TRBJ2-5,TRBV5-1
CASSQATGQSEQYF,TGTGCCAGCAGCCAAGCGACAGGGCAGTCCGAGCAGTACTTC,-,TRBD1,TRBJ2-7,TRBV3-1
CASSASGGTHNEQFF,TGTGCCAGCAGTGCCTCCGGGGGCACACACAATGAGCAGTTCTTC,-,-,TRBJ2-1,TRBV6-4
CSVEGRTGGVYGYTF,TGCAGCGTTGAAGGGAGGACAGGGGGCGTCTATGGCTACACCTTC,-,TRBD1,TRBJ1-2,TRBV29-1
CASSHPGGSGLYEQYF,TGTGCCAGCAGTCATCCAGGGGGTAGCGGGCTCTACGAGCAGTACTTC,many,-,TRBJ2-7,TRBV27
CATGTGTIDVGELFF,TGCGCCACGGGGACCGGGACTATCGACGTCGGGGAGCTGTTTTTT,-,TRBD2,TRBJ2-2,TRBV5-1
CASTPPSGSNSPLHF,TGTGCCAGCACTCCCCCCTCGGGGTCTAATTCACCCCTCCACTTT,-,-,TRBJ1-6,TRBV6-6
CASSSLGGYGYTF,TGTGCCAGCAGCAGCCTTGGAGGGTATGGCTACACCTTC,-,-,TRBJ1-2,TRBV11-2
CAGSPRTSGSSYNEQFF,TGTGCCGGCAGCCCCCGAACTAGCGGGAGCTCCTACAATGAGCAGTTCTTC,-,TRBD2,TRBJ2-1,TRBV3-1
CASSPGDPYGGYTF,TGTGCCAGCAGCCCAGGAGATCCCTACGGCGGCTACACCTTC,-,-,TRBJ1-2,TRBV21-1
CASSQVRGASTFNEQFF,TGTGCCAGCAGCCAAGTCAGGGGGGCCTCAACGTTCAATGAGCAGTTCTTC,-,-,TRBJ2-1,TRBV3-1
CSARDTLGGYNQPQHF,TGCAGTGCTAGAGACACTTTGGGGGGGTACAATCAGCCCCAGCATTTT,-,-,TRBJ1-5,TRBV20-1
CASSARQGSYGYTF,TGTGCCAGCAGTGCCCGACAGGGAAGCTATGGCTACACCTTC,-,TRBD1,TRBJ1-2,TRBV6-1
CATSRETGATDTQYF,TGTGCCACCAGCAGAGAGACAGGGGCCACAGATACGCAGTATTTT,-,TRBD1,TRBJ2-3,TRBV15
CASAYQLGPYGYTF,TGTGCTAGCGCCTACCAACTCGGTCCTTATGGCTACACCTTC,-,-,TRBJ1-2,TRBV6-5
CASRPGPGMGYEQYF,TGTGCCAGCAGACCGGGACCAGGGATGGGCTACGAGCAGTACTTC,-,-,TRBJ2-7,TRBV28
CASSLSGTGGLQGTQYF,TGTGCCAGCAGCTTGTCCGGGACAGGGGGTCTTCAGGGTACGCAGTATTTT,few,TRBD1,TRBJ2-3,TRBV7-2
CASCGTYEQYF,TGTGCCAGCTGTGGGACCTACGAGCAGTACTTC,once,-,TRBJ2-7,TRBV28
CASSLKGSQGNYGYTF,TGTGCCAGCAGCTTAAAGGGTTCCCAGGGGAACTATGGCTACACCTTC,-,-,TRBJ1-2,TRBV7-3
CASSFTGREEETQYF,TGTGCCAGCAGTTTCACAGGACGCGAGGAAGAGACCCAGTACTTC,few,-,TRBJ2-5,TRBV27
CASSVQGRTEAFF,TGTGCCAGCAGTGTGCAGGGGAGGACTGAAGCTTTCTTT,-,-,TRBJ1-1,TRBV2
CASSALGQGVQYF,TGTGCCAGCAGTGCCCTGGGACAGGGCGTTCAGTACTTC,-,TRBD1,TRBJ2-4,TRBV25-1
CASSLTWDSLYEQYF,TGTGCCAGCAGCCTAACCTGGGACTCCCTCTACGAGCAGTACTTC,few,-,TRBJ2-7,TRBV3-1
CASSQDRRGFYGYTF,TGCGCCAGCAGCCAAGACCGCAGGGGTTTCTATGGCTACACCTTC,-,-,TRBJ1-2,TRBV4-3
CASTDREGNQPQHF,TGTGCCAGCACTGACAGGGAAGGCAATCAGCCCCAGCATTTT,-,TRBD1,TRBJ1-5,TRBV2
CASGAVETQYF,TGTGCCAGCGGAGCGGTGGAGACCCAGTACTTC,-,-,TRBJ2-5,TRBV27
CASSLAPAGGGADTQYF,TGTGCTAGCAGCTTAGCACCAGCGGGGGGTGGAGCAGATACGCAGTATTTT,-,TRBD2,TRBJ2-3,TRBV7-7
CASSQETGSRGYTF,TGTGCCAGCAGCCAAGAGACCGGGAGTAGGGGCTACACCTTC,few,-,TRBJ1-2,TRBV3-1
CASSQERGEQYF,TGTGCCAGCAGCCAGGAGCGAGGCGAGCAGTACTTC,-,-,TRBJ2-7,TRBV14
CASSQYTRLAGGTYEQYF,TGCGCCAGCAGCCAGTACACCCGCCTAGCGGGGGGTACATACGAGCAGTACTTC,once,TRBD2,TRBJ2-7,TRBV4-3
CASSVDSIQETQFF,TGCGCCAGCAGCGTGGACAGTATACAAGAGACCCAGTTCTTC,-,-,TRBJ2-1,TRBV5-1
CSARTGGIETQYF,TGCAGCGCGAGGACAGGGGGCATAGAGACCCAGTACTTC,many,TRBD1,TRBJ2-5,TRBV29-1
CASSYALTGGMDIQYF,TGTGCCAGCAGTTACGCCTTAACAGGGGGCATGGACATTCAGTACTTC,-,TRBD1,TRBJ2-4,TRBV6-5
CASSLVTGVDTEAFF,TGTGCCAGCAGTTTGGTGACAGGGGTCGACACTGAAGCTTTCTTT,-,TRBD1,TRBJ1-1,TRBV28
CAWSTQINQPQHF,TGTGCCTGGAGCACACAAATCAATCAGCCCCAGCATTTT,-,-,TRBJ1-5,TRBV30
CSVAGNRNQPQHF,TGCAGCGTTGCAGGGAATCGCAATCAGCCCCAGCATTTT,few,-,TRBJ1-5,TRBV29-1
CASLGAGEETQYF,TGTGCCAGCCTTGGAGCGGGGGAAGAGACCCAGTACTTC,-,TRBD2,TRBJ2-5,TRBV11-3
CASSDRYHEQYF,TGTGCCAGCAGCGACAGGTACCACGAGCAGTACTTC,-,-,TRBJ2-7,TRBV12-3/TRBV12-4
CASSSGAGSEQFF,TGTGCCAGCAGCTCCGGGGCCGGAAGTGAGCAGTTCTTC,few,-,TRBJ2-1,TRBV7-9